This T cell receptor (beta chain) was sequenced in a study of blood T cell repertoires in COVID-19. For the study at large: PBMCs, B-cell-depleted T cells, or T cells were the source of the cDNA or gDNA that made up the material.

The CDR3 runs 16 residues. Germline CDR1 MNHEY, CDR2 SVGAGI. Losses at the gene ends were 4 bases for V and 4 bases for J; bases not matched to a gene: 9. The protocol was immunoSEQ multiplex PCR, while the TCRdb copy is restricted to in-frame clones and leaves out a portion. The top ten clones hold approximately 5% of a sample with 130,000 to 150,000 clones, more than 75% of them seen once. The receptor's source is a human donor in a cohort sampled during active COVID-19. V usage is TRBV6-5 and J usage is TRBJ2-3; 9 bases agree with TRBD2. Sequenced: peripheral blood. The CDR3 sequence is CASSSPRGRGADTQYF. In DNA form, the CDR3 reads TGTGCCAGCAGTTCCCCCCGCGGGAGGGGAGCAGATACGCAGTATTTT.